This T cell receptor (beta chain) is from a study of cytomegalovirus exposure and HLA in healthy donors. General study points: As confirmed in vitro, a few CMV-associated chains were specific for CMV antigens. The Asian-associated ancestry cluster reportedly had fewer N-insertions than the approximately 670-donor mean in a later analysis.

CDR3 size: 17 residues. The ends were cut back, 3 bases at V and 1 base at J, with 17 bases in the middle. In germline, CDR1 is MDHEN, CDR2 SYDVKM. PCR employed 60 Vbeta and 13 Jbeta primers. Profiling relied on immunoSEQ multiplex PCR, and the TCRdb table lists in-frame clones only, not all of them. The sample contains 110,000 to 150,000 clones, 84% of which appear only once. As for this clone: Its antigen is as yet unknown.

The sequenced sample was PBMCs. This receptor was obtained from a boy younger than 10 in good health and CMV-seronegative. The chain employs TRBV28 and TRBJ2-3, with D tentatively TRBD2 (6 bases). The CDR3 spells CASSFLEWRDRTDTQYF. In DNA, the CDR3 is TGTGCCAGCAGTTTTTTGGAATGGCGGGATCGCACAGATACGCAGTATTTT.